This is a list of T cell receptor beta chains from one sample in a study of high-grade serous ovarian cancer treatment subgroups. Profiling relied on immunoSEQ multiplex PCR, and the TCRdb table lists in-frame clones only, not all of them. The table records about 10,000 clones, around 65% of them present only once. Sequencing used tumor tissue. These receptors all come from a human donor with high-grade serous ovarian cancer. Both conserved end residues are part of each CDR3. The D gene is left open where the match is weak. A clone size is listed for some rows: how often the clone was seen (once, few, many), or a class if it is expanded.

TRBJ2-1,TRBV6-5,-,-,TGTGCCAGCAGTTACTCAGGGGGAACCTACAATGAGCAGTTCTTC,CASSYSGGTYNEQFF
TRBJ1-3,TRBV7-3,-,-,TGTGCCAGCAGCTTAAGCGGAAACACCATATATTTT,CASSLSGNTIYF
TRBJ1-2,TRBV5-4,-,-,TGTGCCAGCAGCTTGTCCATAGTGGGCTATGGCTACACCTTC,CASSLSIVGYGYTF
TRBJ1-5,TRBV7-3,-,-,TGTGCCAGCAGCGGCGACGGTGGAGAACCAACCCAGAATCATCAGCCCCAGCATTTT,CASSGDGGEPTQNHQPQHF
TRBJ2-3,TRBV4-2,-,-,TGTGCCAGCAGCCAAGACGGCGGGACAGCCGCAGATACGCAGTATTTT,CASSQDGGTAADTQYF
TRBJ1-4,TRBV6-6,-,few,TGTGCCAGCAGTACCTACCTTAAGGGGATTAATGAAAAACTGTTTTTT,CASSTYLKGINEKLFF
TRBJ2-1,TRBV6-5,TRBD2,-,TGTGCCAGCAGTTACCAGACTAGCGGGAGAGGCAATGAGCAGTTCTTC,CASSYQTSGRGNEQFF
TRBJ1-2,TRBV15,-,-,TGTGCCACCAGCAGAGCGGCGGACCCCTCGAGGGGCTACACCTTC,CATSRAADPSRGYTF
TRBJ1-6,TRBV7-2,-,-,TGTGCCAGCAGCTCACCCCGCGGGGGCAAAAATTCACCCCTCCACTTT,CASSSPRGGKNSPLHF
TRBJ1-4,TRBV6-6,TRBD1,-,TGTGCCAGCTCAAGACAGGGTGGTGAAAAACTGTTTTTT,CASSRQGGEKLFF
TRBJ2-3,TRBV6-5,-,-,TGTGCCAGCAGTTGGGGAGGGGGACGAGGAGATACGCAGTATTTT,CASSWGGGRGDTQYF
TRBJ2-1,TRBV4-2,TRBD2,-,TGTGCCAGCAGCCAAGATTTCAGCGGGAGGGCGGGAGATGAGCAGTTCTTC,CASSQDFSGRAGDEQFF
TRBJ2-7,TRBV10-3,TRBD2,-,TGTGCCATCAGTGAGTATAGCGGGAGCTCCTACGAGCAGTACTTC,CAISEYSGSSYEQYF
TRBJ2-7,TRBV4-2,-,-,TGTGCCAGCAGCCAAGGGAGTGGCGAGCAGTACTTC,CASSQGSGEQYF
TRBJ2-5,TRBV28,TRBD1,-,TGTGCCAGCAGTTTACCCCGAACGGGACAGAAGGAGACCCAGTACTTC,CASSLPRTGQKETQYF
TRBJ1-2,TRBV6-6,-,-,TGTGCCAGCAGGTTAGACAGGAACTATGGCTACACCTTC,CASRLDRNYGYTF
TRBJ2-1,TRBV2,-,-,TGTGCCAGCAGGCGGTCTCGGGATAATGAGCAGTTCTTC,CASRRSRDNEQFF
TRBJ2-1,TRBV11-2,-,-,TGTGCCAGCAGCCCAGGTCTCCTAGTTAGGAATGAGCAGTTCTTC,CASSPGLLVRNEQFF
TRBJ2-7,TRBV7-9,-,medium-sized,TGTGCCAGCAGCTCCTGGGGGACGGGGAGCTACGAGCAGTACTTC,CASSSWGTGSYEQYF
TRBJ2-3,TRBV7-9,TRBD2,-,TGTGCCAGCAGCCGGGGACTAGCGGGAGAAGTAGATACGCAGTATTTT,CASSRGLAGEVDTQYF
TRBJ1-4,TRBV7-3,-,-,TGTGCCAGCAAAAACAATGAAAAACTGTTTTTT,CASKNNEKLFF
TRBJ1-2,TRBV4-3,-,-,TGCGCCAGCAGCCAAGTTGGGGGAGGTTATGGCTACACCTTC,CASSQVGGGYGYTF
TRBJ2-1,TRBV7-3,TRBD2,-,TGTGCCAGCAGCCCCTGGACTAGCGGGGCCTACAATGAGCAGTTCTTC,CASSPWTSGAYNEQFF
TRBJ2-5,TRBV7-9,-,-,TGTGCCAGCAGTCATGCCGGGGCCCCCAGGACCCAGTACTTC,CASSHAGAPRTQYF
TRBJ1-4,TRBV21-1,-,-,TGTGCCAGCAGCCTCATAGGGGAAAAACTGTTTTTT,CASSLIGEKLFF
TRBJ2-7,TRBV7-2,TRBD2,-,TGTGCCAGCAGCGTTAGCGGGAGAGGGTCCTCCTACGAGCAGTACTTC,CASSVSGRGSSYEQYF
TRBJ2-5,TRBV28,-,-,TGTGCCAGCACGTCGGCATACCAAGAGACCCAGTACTTC,CASTSAYQETQYF
TRBJ2-7,TRBV11-3,-,-,TGTGCCAGCAGCGGGCGGGACACCGACTCCTACGAGCAGTACTTC,CASSGRDTDSYEQYF